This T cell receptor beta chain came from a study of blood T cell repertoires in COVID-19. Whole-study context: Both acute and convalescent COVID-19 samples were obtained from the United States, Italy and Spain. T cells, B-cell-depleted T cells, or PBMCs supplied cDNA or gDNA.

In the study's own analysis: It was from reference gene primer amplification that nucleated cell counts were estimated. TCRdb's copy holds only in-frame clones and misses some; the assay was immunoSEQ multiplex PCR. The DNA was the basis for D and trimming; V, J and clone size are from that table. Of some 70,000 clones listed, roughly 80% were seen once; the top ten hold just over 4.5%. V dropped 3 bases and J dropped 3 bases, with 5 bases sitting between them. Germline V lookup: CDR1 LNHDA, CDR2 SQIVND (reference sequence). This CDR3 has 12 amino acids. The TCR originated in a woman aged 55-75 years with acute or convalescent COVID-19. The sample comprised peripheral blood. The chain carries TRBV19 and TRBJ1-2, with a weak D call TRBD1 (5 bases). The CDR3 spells CASSMTDYGYTF. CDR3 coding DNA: TGTGCCAGTAGTATGACAGACTATGGCTACACCTTC.